Following are 2 T cell receptor beta chains from one sample sequenced in a study of blood T cell repertoires in COVID-19. Profiled with immunoSEQ multiplex PCR; TCRdb holds only in-frame clones, not every one. This sample has tens of thousands of clones, with 84% found just once. Sequenced sample: peripheral blood. The receptors were gathered from a man aged 50 or older with COVID-19, enrolled during active disease.

The rearrangement links TRBV2 to TRBJ1-2; D is uncertain. V dropped 1 base and J dropped 6 bases, with 9 bases sitting between them. CDR1 and CDR2 (germline): SNHLY, FYNNEI. The CDR3 covers 13 residues. DNA of the CDR3: TGTGCCAGCAGTGAAGGGTGGAGAGATGGCTACACCTTC. This encodes CASSEGWRDGYTF.

The rearrangement links TRBV7-9 to TRBJ1-2; 8 bases are shared with TRBD1. The germline gives CDR1 SEHNR, CDR2 FQNEAQ (reference sequence). CDR3 size: 14 residues. Trimming cost V 0 bases and J 8 bases; bases outside gene matches: 5. The CDR3 here is CASSLAQGAQGYTF. CDR3 in DNA: TGTGCCAGCAGCTTAGCGCAGGGGGCGCAGGGCTACACCTTC. Variable domain in full (rest from reference TRBV7-9 and TRBJ1-2): DTGVSQNPRHKITKRGQNVTFRCDPISEHNRLYWYRQTLGQGPEFLTYFQNEAQLEKSRLLSDRFSAERPKGSFSTLEIQRTEQGDSAMYLCASSLAQGAQGYTFGSGTRLTVV.